A single T cell receptor (beta chain) is shown here with its context. This clone appeared a single time. The target of this receptor is not known. No base qualities exist here, and no much larger clone lies one base off it. This entry belongs to a study of graft-versus-host responses after intestinal transplantation (dated by TCRdb to the early 2020s). For the wider study: Recipients received multivisceral, liver-intestinal, or isolated intestinal transplants. Anti-thymocyte globulin induction was given to all recipients, followed by maintenance tacrolimus and steroids for approximately three years. After intestinal transplantation, graft-versus-host and host-versus-graft alloreactive T cell clones were followed in the graft, circulation and bone marrow using bulk TCR-beta CDR3 sequencing. Alloreactive clones were identified by sequencing pre-transplant mixed lymphocyte reaction products and comparing these products with unstimulated pre-transplant donor and recipient T cells. The cohort enrolled about two dozen intestinal transplant recipients, one of whom was a retransplant, and a few patients without pretransplant specimens were excluded. A peak of at least 4% donor T cells among recipient peripheral blood mononuclear cells was the definition used for donor T cell macrochimerism. Samples from a few later patients were sequenced in-house on an Illumina MiSeq with MiXCR processing rather than by the commercial service. General study outcomes and caveats: Early after transplant, declines in HvG clones were associated with peak levels of circulating GvH clones. In patients with donor T cell macrochimerism, the allografts had high GvH to HvG T cell clonal ratios. GvH clones turned up in recipient bone marrow, with some appearing earlier in ileal mucosa or blood, a pattern consistent with an intestinal mucosal origin. The relatively low number and heterogeneity of intestinal transplant patients limited the conclusions.

What this sample's time point label stands for: cells obtained before transplantation from donor or recipient. CD3+CD4+ and CD3+CD8+ populations were FACS-sorted from unstimulated pre-transplant donor and recipient cells taken from spleen or lymph nodes. The library came from the immunoSEQ multiplex PCR assay. For most patients, genomic DNA was isolated with the Qiagen DNeasy Blood and Tissue Kit and shipped frozen to Adaptive Biotechnologies for TCR sequencing. High-throughput TCR-beta CDR3 sequencing of genomic DNA from most patients was performed by Adaptive Biotechnologies. The source study handled its data this way. TCR sequencing data for roughly 20 patients were retrieved from Adaptive's ImmunoSEQ software; three other patients were processed with MiXCR and VDJtools. To correct CD4 versus CD8 sorting errors, sequences present in both subsets at a frequency ratio below 5:1 were removed. CDR3 nucleotide sequences shared between donor and recipient were removed because their origin could not be assigned. At least 2-fold expansion over unstimulated cells and a minimum CFSE-low frequency of 0.002% (template counts) or 0.001% (read counts) were required for clones to be classified as alloreactive. Clones were considered mappable if detected in sequenced pre-transplant spleen, lymph node, or MLR CFSE-low populations of the donor or recipient. Cumulative frequency of alloreactive clones was calculated as a percentage of all sequences weighted by copy number. This is the immuneACCESS table as TCRdb keeps it, with only in-frame sequences that have V and J called. A part of the clones is gone; compared with another copy, unresolved V genes explain less than half, and the rest is unexplained. V and J calls and clone size are those listed in that table; D and trimming were worked out from the DNA. This sample has tens of thousands of clones in its table, and about 93% of those were observed once. The ten largest clones capture around 0.49% of the sample.

The origin of this receptor is a human donor who received an intestinal transplant. Source: unstimulated CD8+ T cells sorted from spleen or lymph node cells, taken before intestinal transplant.

Here the CDR3 is given as CASSQDGAYSPNSPLHF. The DNA sequence is TGCGCCAGCAGCCAAGATGGGGCCTACTCCCCGAATTCACCCCTCCACTTT. The chain is encoded by TRBV4-1 joined to TRBJ1-6, with a weak D call of TRBD1 (5 bases match). CDR1 and CDR2 are drawn from the germline V gene: MGHRA, YSYEKL. Trimming takes 0 bases from V and 7 bases from J, and the germline ends sit 16 bases apart. The CDR3 holds 17 amino acids from the cysteine to the phenylalanine. Only CDR3 DNA remains: 51 bases, in frame from the first base.